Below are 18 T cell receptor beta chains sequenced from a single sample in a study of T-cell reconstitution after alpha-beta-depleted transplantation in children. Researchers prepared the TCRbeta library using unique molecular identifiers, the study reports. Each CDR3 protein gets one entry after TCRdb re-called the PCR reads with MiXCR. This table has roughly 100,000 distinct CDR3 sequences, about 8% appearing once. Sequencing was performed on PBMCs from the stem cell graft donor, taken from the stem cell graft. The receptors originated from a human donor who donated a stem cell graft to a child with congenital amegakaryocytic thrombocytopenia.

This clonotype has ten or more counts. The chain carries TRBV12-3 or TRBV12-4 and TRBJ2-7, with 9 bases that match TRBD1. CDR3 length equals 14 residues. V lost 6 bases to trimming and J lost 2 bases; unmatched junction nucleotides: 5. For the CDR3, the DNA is TGTGCCAGCAGCTCCGGGACAGGGCCCTACGAGCAGTACTTC. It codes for CASSSGTGPYEQYF.

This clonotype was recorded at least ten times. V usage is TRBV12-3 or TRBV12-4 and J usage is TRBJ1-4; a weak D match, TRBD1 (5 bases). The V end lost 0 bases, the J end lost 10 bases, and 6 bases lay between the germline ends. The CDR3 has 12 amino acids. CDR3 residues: CASSLAQGKLFF. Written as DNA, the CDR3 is TGTGCCAGCAGTTTAGCGCAGGGAAAACTGTTTTTT.

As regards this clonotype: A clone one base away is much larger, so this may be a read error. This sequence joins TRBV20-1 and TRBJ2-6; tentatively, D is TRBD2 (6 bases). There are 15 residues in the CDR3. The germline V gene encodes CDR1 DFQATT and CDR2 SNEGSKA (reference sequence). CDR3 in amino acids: CCVREEGSGANVLTF. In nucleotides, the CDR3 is TGCTGTGTCCGAGAGGAGGGTTCTGGGGCCAACGTCCTGACTTTC.

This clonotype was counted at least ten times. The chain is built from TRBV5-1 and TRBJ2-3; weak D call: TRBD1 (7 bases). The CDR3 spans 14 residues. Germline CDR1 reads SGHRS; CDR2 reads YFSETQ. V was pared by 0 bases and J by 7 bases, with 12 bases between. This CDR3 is CASSLGTGGNTQYF. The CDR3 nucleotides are TGCGCCAGCAGCTTGGGGACAGGAGGGAATACGCAGTATTTT.

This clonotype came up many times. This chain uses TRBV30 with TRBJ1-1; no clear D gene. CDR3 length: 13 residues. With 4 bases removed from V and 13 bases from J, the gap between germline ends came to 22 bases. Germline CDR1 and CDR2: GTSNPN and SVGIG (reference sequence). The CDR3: CAWIRQSTSGGFF. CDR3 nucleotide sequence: TGTGCCTGGATACGGCAGTCAACCTCAGGAGGTTTCTTT.

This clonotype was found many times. Written as DNA, the CDR3 is TGCAGTGCTGTACCTTCGAGGCGGCACTCCGATCCCCAGCATTTT. This encodes CSAVPSRRHSDPQHF. The gene calls are TRBV20-1 and TRBJ1-5; no reliable D call. The germline gives CDR1 DFQATT, CDR2 SNEGSKA (reference sequence). Trimming took off 5 bases at V and 10 bases at J, with 24 bases between the two ends. The CDR3 spans 15 residues.

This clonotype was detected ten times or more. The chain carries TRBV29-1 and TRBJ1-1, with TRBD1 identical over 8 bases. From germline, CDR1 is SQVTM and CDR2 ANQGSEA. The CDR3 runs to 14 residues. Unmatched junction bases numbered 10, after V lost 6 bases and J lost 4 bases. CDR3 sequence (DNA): TGCAGCGTCGGTGGACAGGGTTTGATCACTGAAGCTTTCTTT. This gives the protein CSVGGQGLITEAFF.

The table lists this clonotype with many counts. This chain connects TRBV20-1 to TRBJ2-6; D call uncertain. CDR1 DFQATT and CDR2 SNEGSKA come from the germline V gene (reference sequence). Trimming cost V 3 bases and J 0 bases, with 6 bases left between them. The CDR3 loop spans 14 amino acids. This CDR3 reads CSARSDSGANVLTF. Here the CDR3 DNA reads TGCAGTGCTAGGTCGGACTCTGGGGCCAACGTCCTGACTTTC.

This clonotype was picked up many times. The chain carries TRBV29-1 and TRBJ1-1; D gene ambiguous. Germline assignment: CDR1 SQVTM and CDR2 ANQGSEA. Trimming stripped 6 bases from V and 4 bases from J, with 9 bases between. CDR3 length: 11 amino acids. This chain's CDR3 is CSVHWVTEAFF. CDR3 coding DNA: TGCAGCGTCCATTGGGTCACTGAAGCTTTCTTT.

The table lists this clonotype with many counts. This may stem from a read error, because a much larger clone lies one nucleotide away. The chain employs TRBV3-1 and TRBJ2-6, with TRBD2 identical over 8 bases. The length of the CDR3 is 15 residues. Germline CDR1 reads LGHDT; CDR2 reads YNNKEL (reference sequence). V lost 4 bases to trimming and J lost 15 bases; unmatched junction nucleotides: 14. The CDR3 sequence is CASSPSRGGSLGLTF. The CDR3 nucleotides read TGTGCCAGCAGCCCCAGCCGGGGGGGGTCTCTCGGCCTGACTTTC.

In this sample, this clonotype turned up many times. As DNA, the CDR3 is TGCAGTGCTCCCGGACAGGTTAATGAAAAACTGTTTTTT. Amino acid sequence: CSAPGQVNEKLFF. The rearrangement links TRBV20-1 to TRBJ1-4; 7 bases fit TRBD1. The CDR3 is made up of 13 amino acids. Germline V gene sequence: CDR1 DFQATT, CDR2 SNEGSKA (reference sequence). The ends lost 5 bases at V and 4 bases at J; junction bases unmatched: 4.

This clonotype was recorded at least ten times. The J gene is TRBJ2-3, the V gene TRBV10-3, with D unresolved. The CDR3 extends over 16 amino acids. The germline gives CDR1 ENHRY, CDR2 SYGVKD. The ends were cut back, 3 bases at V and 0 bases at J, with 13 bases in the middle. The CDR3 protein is CAISDSARGSTDTQYF. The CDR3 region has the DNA TGTGCCATCAGTGATTCGGCGAGAGGTAGCACAGATACGCAGTATTTT.

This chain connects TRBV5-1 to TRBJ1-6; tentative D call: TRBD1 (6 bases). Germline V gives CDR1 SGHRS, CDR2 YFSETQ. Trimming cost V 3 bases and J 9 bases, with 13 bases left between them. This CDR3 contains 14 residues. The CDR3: CASSSQGLASPLHF. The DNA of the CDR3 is TGCGCCAGCAGCTCACAGGGCTTGGCTTCACCCCTCCACTTT.

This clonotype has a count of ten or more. CDR3 amino acids: CASSLDLNSPLHF. CDR3 in DNA: TGTGCCAGCAGCTTAGATCTGAATTCACCCCTCCACTTT. The chain has TRBV7-6 and TRBJ1-6; unclear D gene. Trimming cost V 1 base and J 7 bases, with 5 bases left between them. The CDR3 is made up of 13 amino acids. CDR1 is SGHVS and CDR2 is FNYEAQ in the germline V gene. Based on the CDR3 plus reference TRBV7-6 and TRBJ1-6, the full variable domain is GAGVSQSPRYKVTKRGQDVALRCDPISGHVSLYWYRQALGQGPEFLTYFNYEAQQDKSGLPNDRFSAERPEGSISTLTIQRTEQRDSAMYRCASSLDLNSPLHFGNGTRLTVT.

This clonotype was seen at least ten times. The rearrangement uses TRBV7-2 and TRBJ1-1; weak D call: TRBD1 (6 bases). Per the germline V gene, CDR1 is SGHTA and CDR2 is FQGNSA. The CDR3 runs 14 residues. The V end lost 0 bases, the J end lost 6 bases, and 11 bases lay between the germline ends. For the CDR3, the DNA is TGTGCCAGCAGCTTAGCTGGGGGGGCCTCTGAAGCTTTCTTT. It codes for CASSLAGGASEAFF.

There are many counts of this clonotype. The CDR3 protein is CSPRGIAGQVTYEQYF. Written as DNA, the CDR3 is TGCAGCCCACGCGGGATCGCAGGACAGGTGACCTACGAGCAGTACTTC. The J gene is TRBJ2-7, the V gene TRBV29-1, with a possible D match to TRBD1 (7 bases). Trimming shortened V by 8 bases and J by 2 bases, and 25 bases separated the two germline ends. Germline V gene lookup returns CDR1 SQVTM and CDR2 ANQGSEA. This CDR3 is 16 amino acids long.

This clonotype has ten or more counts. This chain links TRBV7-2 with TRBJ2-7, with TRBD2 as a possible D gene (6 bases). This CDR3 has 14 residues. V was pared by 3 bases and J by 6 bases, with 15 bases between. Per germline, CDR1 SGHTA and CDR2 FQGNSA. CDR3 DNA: TGTGCCAGCAGCTTGACGGGAGCCCTCGCCGAGCAGTACTTC. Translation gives CASSLTGALAEQYF. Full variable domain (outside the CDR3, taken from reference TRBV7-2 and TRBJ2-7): GAGVSQSPSNKVTEKGKDVELRCDPISGHTALYWYRQSLGQGLEFLIYFQGNSAPDKSGLPSDRFSAERTGGSVSTLTIQRTQQEDSAVYLCASSLTGALAEQYFGPGTRLTVT.

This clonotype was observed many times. CDR3 DNA sequence: TGCAGTGCGAACTCCGGGACTAGCGGGATTGATGAGCAGTTCTTC. Translation: CSANSGTSGIDEQFF. This chain links TRBV20-1 with TRBJ2-1, with 13 positions matching TRBD2. V was pared by 6 bases and J by 8 bases, with 10 bases of the junction left unmatched. The CDR3 contains 15 residues. Germline V gene data show CDR1 as DFQATT and CDR2 as SNEGSKA (reference sequence).